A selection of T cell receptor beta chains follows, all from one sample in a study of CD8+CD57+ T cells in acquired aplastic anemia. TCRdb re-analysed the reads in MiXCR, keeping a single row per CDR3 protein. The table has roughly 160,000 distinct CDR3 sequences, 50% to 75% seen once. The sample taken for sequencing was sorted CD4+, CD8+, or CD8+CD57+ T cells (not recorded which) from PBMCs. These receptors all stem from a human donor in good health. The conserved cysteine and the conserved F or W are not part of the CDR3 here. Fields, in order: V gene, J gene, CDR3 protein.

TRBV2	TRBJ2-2	ARRASGSDGTGELF
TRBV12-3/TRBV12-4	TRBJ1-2	ASSPGGVPYGYT
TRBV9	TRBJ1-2	ASSVGLTGTYGYT
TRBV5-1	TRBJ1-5	ASSLSGGVQPQH
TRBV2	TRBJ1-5	ASSGRLGESGNQPQH
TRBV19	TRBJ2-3	ASSSRGLALLTDTQY
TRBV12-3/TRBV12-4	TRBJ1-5	ASSYDSPLAQH
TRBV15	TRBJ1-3	ATSRDGGAGNAIY
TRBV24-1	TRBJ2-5	ATSAWTEQETQY
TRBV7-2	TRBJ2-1	ASSLAYASYNEQF
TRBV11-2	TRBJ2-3	ASSLAADQGFY
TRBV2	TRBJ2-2	ATAFRGAGELF
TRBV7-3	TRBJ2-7	ASSRIGSSYEQY
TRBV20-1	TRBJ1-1	SARGGDNTEAF
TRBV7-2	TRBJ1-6	ASSSVSVGAGSPLH
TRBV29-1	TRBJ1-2	SVEVTGRVPYGYT
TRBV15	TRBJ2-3	ATSTYTRDTQY
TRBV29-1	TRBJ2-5	SVEDYRELGETQY
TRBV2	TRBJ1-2	ASSEQGTNYGYT
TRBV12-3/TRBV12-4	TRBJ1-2	ASSALSGTGVGGYT
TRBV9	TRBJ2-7	ASSGTSSYEQY
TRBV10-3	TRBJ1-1	AIRTHYTENTEAF
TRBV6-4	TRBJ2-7	ASSDSGLAAESSYEQY
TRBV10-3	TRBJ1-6	APQERNSPLH
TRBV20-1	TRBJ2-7	SAPARGAGGFGEQY
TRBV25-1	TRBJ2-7	ASSEYQGGAYEQY
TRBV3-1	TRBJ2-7	ASSPRRQVSYEQY
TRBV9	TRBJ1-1	ASSAGRVNTEAF
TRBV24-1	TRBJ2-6	ATSDSIPSGANVLT
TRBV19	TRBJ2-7	ASSNGGTIYEQY
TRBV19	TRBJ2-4	ASSIGGRAAKNIQY
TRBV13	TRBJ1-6	ASSPAGMGSPLH
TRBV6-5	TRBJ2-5	ASRPTTRRGETQY
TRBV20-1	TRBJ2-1	SASPPRLVRNEQF
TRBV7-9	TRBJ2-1	ASTRLAGYNEQF
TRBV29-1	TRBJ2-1	SVEPGSPSSYNEQF
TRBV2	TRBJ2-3	ASSEATGTDTQY